These T cell receptor beta chains were read from a single sample in a study of cytomegalovirus exposure and HLA in healthy donors. Some clones are missing from TCRdb's copy, which holds only in-frame ones; the method was immunoSEQ multiplex PCR. The sample includes about 120,000 clones, more than 60% seen only once; the top ten take around 8.5%. Sequenced material: PBMCs. All receptors derive from a woman aged 45-65 years in good health and CMV-seropositive. The CDR3 runs from the conserved cysteine through the conserved F or W.

v_call: TRBV7-9; cdr3_aa: CASSPSEDNEQFF
v_call: TRBV7-2; cdr3_aa: CASSLPGHLNYGYTF
v_call: TRBV2; cdr3_aa: CASCGTAKETQYF
v_call: TRBV11-2; cdr3_aa: CASSPLTAGSYEQYF
v_call: TRBV29-1; cdr3_aa: CSAGDRGYGYTF
v_call: TRBV7-6; cdr3_aa: CASSPGVAGAGEQYF
v_call: TRBV19; cdr3_aa: CASSRWTSGVPSYEQYF
v_call: TRBV5-8; cdr3_aa: CASRPRGLGGEQYF
v_call: TRBV9; cdr3_aa: CASSRRGVNTEAFF
v_call: TRBV27; cdr3_aa: CASSFWASGRGSTYNEQFF
v_call: TRBV29-1; cdr3_aa: CSGGQGAGYGYTF
v_call: TRBV7-9; cdr3_aa: CASSSESIADTQYF
v_call: TRBV18; cdr3_aa: CASSPQGAGNLNTEAFF
v_call: TRBV4-1; cdr3_aa: CASSQDLEGPLYGYTF
v_call: TRBV27; cdr3_aa: CASSLYRYYGYTF
v_call: TRBV5-1; cdr3_aa: CASSRGGPPDTQYF
v_call: TRBV30; cdr3_aa: CAWSLGQGRDEQFF
v_call: TRBV2; cdr3_aa: CAAAQVTDTQYF
v_call: TRBV11-3; cdr3_aa: CASSLGWRGTANEQYF
v_call: TRBV9; cdr3_aa: CASSPVSSGNTIYF
v_call: TRBV6-5; cdr3_aa: CASSYQAEQYF
v_call: TRBV6-1; cdr3_aa: CASMVRGNYNSPLHF
v_call: TRBV5-8; cdr3_aa: CASSLGLAGGPSTDTQYF
v_call: TRBV5-1; cdr3_aa: CASRLGQGAGNEQFF
v_call: TRBV5-6; cdr3_aa: CASSPWRELQPQHF
v_call: TRBV7-2; cdr3_aa: CASSPGHHSYEQYF
v_call: TRBV9; cdr3_aa: CASSSRGGNTEAFF
v_call: TRBV5-1; cdr3_aa: CASSLEGQGNTIYF
v_call: TRBV19; cdr3_aa: CATTRTERNGYTF
v_call: TRBV27; cdr3_aa: CATRTGINNQPQHF
v_call: TRBV5-1; cdr3_aa: CASSPGQGGANQPQHF
v_call: TRBV5-1; cdr3_aa: CASNHPLQGNEQFF
v_call: TRBV6-6; cdr3_aa: CASKGGTGLGEQYF
v_call: TRBV29-1; cdr3_aa: CSLGIGADTQYF
v_call: TRBV5-1; cdr3_aa: CASSFRDYSQDTQYF
v_call: TRBV7-9; cdr3_aa: CASSLEVGRIGGAYEQYF
v_call: TRBV30; cdr3_aa: CAWSAGTSKNQPQHF
v_call: TRBV5-1; cdr3_aa: CASSINQETQYF
v_call: TRBV6-5; cdr3_aa: CASSYDRGLGEQYF
v_call: TRBV6-5; cdr3_aa: CASSEGLARGTQYF
v_call: TRBV7-2; cdr3_aa: CASSPGWGGFSEKLFF
v_call: TRBV7-6; cdr3_aa: CASSLVDRGGSPLHF
v_call: TRBV7-2; cdr3_aa: CASSLIARSFYNEQFF
v_call: TRBV9; cdr3_aa: CASSPAGRLDEQFF
v_call: TRBV6-6; cdr3_aa: CASSSVQGGGETQYF
v_call: TRBV5-6; cdr3_aa: CASSLWDRTIYYEQYF
v_call: TRBV6-1; cdr3_aa: CASSEGGRGPPFDTQYF
v_call: TRBV9; cdr3_aa: CASSGGTALSGNTIYF
v_call: TRBV27; cdr3_aa: CASSRAGSMNTEAFF
v_call: TRBV7-2; cdr3_aa: CASSQGARGPGANVLTF
v_call: TRBV30; cdr3_aa: CAWSVAIYQPQHF
v_call: TRBV7-2; cdr3_aa: CASREIQGASEQFF
v_call: TRBV11-1; cdr3_aa: CGDGTGGEDEQFF
v_call: TRBV5-1; cdr3_aa: CASRPLGGTGGEQYF
v_call: TRBV30; cdr3_aa: CAWSNVRLQETQYF
v_call: TRBV9; cdr3_aa: CASSVAPSNYEQYF
v_call: TRBV9; cdr3_aa: CASSVDGRGLSEETQYF
v_call: TRBV5-1; cdr3_aa: CASSIRQGGTEAFF
v_call: TRBV30; cdr3_aa: CAWGEDTQYF